These 20 T cell receptor beta chains were all obtained from the same sample, sequenced in a study of T cell responses to AZD1222 COVID-19 vaccine. Sequenced by immunoSEQ multiplex PCR; TCRdb stores in-frame clones only, minus some. Of about 83,000 clones listed, approximately 88% are singletons. The sequenced sample was peripheral blood, obtained on day 0 of MenACWY control vaccination. These receptors originate from an adult in good health.

V is TRBV25-1 and J is TRBJ2-3; 9 nucleotides align to TRBD2. V shed 3 bases and J 2 bases; nucleotides not matched to a gene: 6. Looked up from germline, CDR1 is MGHDK and CDR2 is SYGVNS. The CDR3 contains 16 residues. The CDR3 loop reads CASSDGAGGVTDTQYF. The CDR3, as DNA: TGTGCCAGCAGTGATGGGGCGGGAGGGGTCACAGATACGCAGTATTTT.

This clone was detected a few times. J is TRBJ2-7 and V is TRBV19; 10 bases map to TRBD2. The trim removed 7 bases at V and 4 bases at J, leaving 7 bases unmatched. Germline values: CDR1 LNHDA, CDR2 SQIVND (reference sequence). This CDR3 has 14 amino acids. CDR3: CASNGASGRYEQYF. The CDR3 nucleotides read TGTGCCAGTAACGGCGCTAGCGGGAGATACGAGCAGTACTTC.

The chain combines TRBV19 with TRBJ1-5; D gene unclear. The V gene lost 6 bases and the J gene lost 3 bases, with 15 bases spanning the gap. This CDR3 spans 15 amino acids. Germline V gives CDR1 LNHDA, CDR2 SQIVND (reference sequence). CDR3 nucleotide sequence: TGTGCCAGTAGCCCAGCGAGTGTTTCCAATCAGCCCCAGCATTTT. Translated: CASSPASVSNQPQHF.

This rearrangement joins TRBV23-1 to TRBJ2-7; D might be TRBD1 (6 bases). TRBV23-1 is recorded as an ORF, its role being uncertain. The CDR3 covers 14 residues. Trimming took off 2 bases at V and 3 bases at J, with 11 bases between the two ends. The CDR3 loop is CASSQPADSYEQYF. The CDR3 DNA reads as TGCGCCAGCAGTCAACCCGCGGACAGCTACGAGCAGTACTTC.

This clone was seen just once. The chain links TRBV19 to TRBJ2-6; 7 bases are shared with TRBD2. There are 14 residues in the CDR3. V was pared by 1 base and J by 15 bases, with 9 bases of the junction left unmatched. Germline V gene sequence: CDR1 LNHDA, CDR2 SQIVND (reference sequence). CDR3 loop: CASSIGGRGGHLTF. The CDR3 coding sequence is TGTGCCAGTAGTATAGGGGGACGCGGGGGTCACCTGACTTTC.

The chain links TRBV10-3 to TRBJ1-1; 7 positions match TRBD1. The CDR3 is made up of 15 amino acids. Germline V CDR1 and CDR2: ENHRY, SYGVKD. V trimming: 4 bases; J trimming: 0 bases; junction bases outside the gene matches: 5. DNA of the CDR3: TGTGCCATCAGTGGGCTGACAGGGTTGAACACTGAAGCTTTCTTT. This translates into CAISGLTGLNTEAFF.

The chain links TRBV3-1 (or the pseudogene TRBV3-2) to TRBJ1-2; possibly TRBD1 for D (6 bases). V gave up 5 bases and J gave up 6 bases, with 13 bases separating them. This CDR3 has 13 amino acids. Germline assignment: CDR1 LGHDT and CDR2 YNNKEL (reference sequence). CDR3 sequence: CASSSRGGNGYTF. As DNA, the CDR3 is TGTGCCAGCAGCTCACGAGGGGGGAATGGCTACACCTTC.

The chain employs TRBV7-3 and TRBJ1-1, with D possibly TRBD1 on 5 matching bases. This CDR3 is built from 17 residues. V was clipped by 5 bases and J by 0 bases, with 19 bases between them. The V gene's germline CDR1 is SGHTA and CDR2 FQGTGA. The CDR3 nucleotides read TGTGCCAGCAGCCCCTCTCCCCGGGGCGGGGTGAACACTGAAGCTTTCTTT. Amino acids: CASSPSPRGGVNTEAFF.

This clone has only one observation. The chain is built from TRBV15 and TRBJ2-5; TRBD2 matches at 7 bases. The CDR3 covers 15 residues. In germline, CDR1 is LNHNV, CDR2 YYDKDF (reference sequence). Trimming took 0 bases from V and 2 from J; bases not matched to a gene: 3. The CDR3, as DNA: TGTGCCACCAGCAGAGACCCTAGCGGACAAGAGACCCAGTACTTC. Encoded protein: CATSRDPSGQETQYF.

The J gene is TRBJ1-2, the V gene TRBV29-1, with 7 nucleotides matching TRBD1. V trimming: 3 bases; J trimming: 5 bases; junction bases outside the gene matches: 9. Germline CDR1 and CDR2: SQVTM and ANQGSEA. The CDR3 length is 14 residues. Here the CDR3 DNA reads TGCAGCGTTGAGGGGGAGGGGGCGACTTATGGCTACACCTTC. As protein: CSVEGEGATYGYTF.

The chain couples TRBV19 to TRBJ2-7; D may be TRBD2 (5 bases). This CDR3 has 15 residues. CDR1 is LNHDA and CDR2 is SQIVND in the germline V gene (reference sequence). Trimming stripped 2 bases from V and 0 bases from J, with 11 bases between. This CDR3 is CASSIISADSYEQYF. The CDR3 region has the DNA TGTGCCAGTAGTATAATTAGCGCGGACTCCTACGAGCAGTACTTC.

The rearrangement links TRBV4-2 to TRBJ1-1; 8 bases match TRBD1. The CDR3 covers 16 residues. The germline V gene encodes CDR1 LGHNA and CDR2 YNFKEQ. The trim removed 0 bases at V and 3 bases at J, leaving 6 bases unmatched. The CDR3 is CASSQDRQGKDTEAFF. CDR3 DNA: TGTGCCAGCAGCCAAGATAGACAGGGGAAGGACACTGAAGCTTTCTTT.

V usage is TRBV9 and J usage is TRBJ2-1; TRBD2 agrees at 7 bases. The CDR3 spans 18 residues. V shed 2 bases, J shed 0 bases, and the junction held 11 bases outside the gene matches. CDR1 is SGDLS and CDR2 is YYNGEE in the germline V gene. In DNA, the CDR3 is TGTGCCAGCAGCGTGACCATTTCGGGGGGAAGCTCCTACAATGAGCAGTTCTTC. As protein: CASSVTISGGSSYNEQFF.

V usage is TRBV5-4 and J usage is TRBJ1-1, with D unclear. The length of the CDR3 is 13 residues. Germline V gene data show CDR1 as SGHNT and CDR2 as YYREEE (reference sequence). With 1 base removed from V and 1 base from J, the gap between germline ends came to 5 bases. The CDR3 region is CASSLLGNTEAFF. CDR3 nucleotides: TGTGCCAGCAGCTTGCTTGGGAACACTGAAGCTTTCTTT. The whole variable domain, remainder taken from reference TRBV5-4 and TRBJ1-1, is ETGVTQSPTHLIKTRGQQVTLRCSSQSGHNTVSWYQQALGQGPQFIFQYYREEENGRGNFPPRFSGLQFPNYSSELNVNALELDDSALYLCASSLLGNTEAFFGQGTRLTVV.

Only a few counts were recorded for this clone. The chain is built from TRBV19 and TRBJ1-1, with D tentatively TRBD1 (5 bases). Germline V CDR1 and CDR2: LNHDA, SQIVND (reference sequence). The germline V and J ends were trimmed by 5 bases and 0 bases, with 10 bases remaining between them. There are 14 residues in the CDR3. The CDR3 DNA follows: TGTGCCAGTAGTGTTCCGGGGGTGAACACTGAAGCTTTCTTT. It encodes CASSVPGVNTEAFF.

This clone was counted once. The V and J genes are TRBV7-2 and TRBJ2-7; TRBD1 is a possible D gene (5 bases). Germline CDR1 SGHTA, CDR2 FQGNSA. CDR3 size: 14 residues. Between the trimmed V and J ends, which lost 5 bases and 5 bases, there was a span of 16 bases. The CDR3 DNA reads as TGTGCCAGCAGCGAACGAAGGGGAAAGGACGAGCAGTACTTC. Translation: CASSERRGKDEQYF.

This rearrangement joins TRBV6-2 or TRBV6-3 to TRBJ1-1; D not certain. The CDR3 has 13 amino acids. V was pared by 2 bases and J by 4 bases, with 8 bases between. The germline gives CDR1 MNHEY, CDR2 SVGEGT. As DNA, the CDR3 is TGTGCCAGCAGTTACAGGGAGGCCACTGAAGCTTTCTTT. The encoded protein is CASSYREATEAFF.

The chain recombines TRBV28 with TRBJ2-7; the match to TRBD2 covers 7 bases. Germline-derived CDR1 and CDR2 are MDHEN and SYDVKM. This CDR3 contains 12 residues. V lost 10 bases, J lost 2 bases, and 5 bases stayed unmatched. CDR3 amino acids: CATATSTYEQYF. CDR3 nucleotide sequence: TGTGCCACCGCGACTAGCACCTACGAGCAGTACTTC.

This chain uses TRBV6-5 with TRBJ2-7, with TRBD2 matching over 9 bases. Germline CDR1 reads MNHEY; CDR2 reads SVGAGI. The V segment lost 0 bases and the J segment 7 bases; nucleotides outside the gene matches: 10. The CDR3 consists of 16 residues. CDR3 DNA sequence: TGTGCCAGCAGTTACTCGTCGGCGGGAGGGTCGAGGGAGCAGTACTTC. Its protein is CASSYSSAGGSREQYF.

The V call is TRBV18, the J call TRBJ2-1; 10 positions agree with TRBD1. V was clipped by 6 bases and J by 2 bases; unmatched bases: 4. The CDR3 has 15 amino acids. CDR1 is KGHSH, CDR2 LQKENI, per germline. The CDR3 here is CASSIGQGAYNEQFF. The CDR3 nucleotides read TGTGCCAGCTCGATAGGACAGGGGGCCTACAATGAGCAGTTCTTC.